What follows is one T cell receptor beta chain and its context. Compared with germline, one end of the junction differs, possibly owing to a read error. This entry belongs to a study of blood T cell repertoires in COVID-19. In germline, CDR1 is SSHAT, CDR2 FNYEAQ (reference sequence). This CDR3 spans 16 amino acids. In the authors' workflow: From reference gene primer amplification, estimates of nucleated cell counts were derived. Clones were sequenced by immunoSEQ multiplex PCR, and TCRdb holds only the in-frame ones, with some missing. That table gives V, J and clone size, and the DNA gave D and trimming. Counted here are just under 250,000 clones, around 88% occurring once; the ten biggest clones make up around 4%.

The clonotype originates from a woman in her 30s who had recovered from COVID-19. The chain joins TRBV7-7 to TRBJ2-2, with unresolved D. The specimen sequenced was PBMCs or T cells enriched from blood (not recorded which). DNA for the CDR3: TGTGCTAGCAGCCTCGATGGAGCGCAAGGCACCGGGGAGCTGTTTTTT. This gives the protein CASSLDGAQGTGELFF.